This TCR beta chain was captured in a study of T cells in Graves' hyperthyroidism and ophthalmopathy. TCR beta CDR3 sequences were amplified from RNA transcripts. HTBI primers drove first-round RT-PCR of the TCR CDR3. Via MiXCR, TCRdb re-called the multiplex PCR reads, giving one row per CDR3 protein. This sample carries around 800,000 distinct CDR3 sequences, roughly 37% of them seen once, and the ten largest clones take roughly 8.3%. Hyperthyroidism in the patients, aged 18 to 65, was newly diagnosed and under 2 months in duration. Each diagnosis was grounded in clinical symptoms, serum thyroxine and TRAb, thyroid ultrasound, and orbital computed tomography. V was clipped by 4 bases and J by 6 bases; unmatched bases: 1. Germline V gives CDR1 SQVTM, CDR2 ANQGSEA. The CDR3 is 14 amino acids.

This receptor was taken from a man aged 18-30 years with Graves' hyperthyroidism. J is TRBJ2-2 and V is TRBV29-1; 14 bases line up with TRBD2. The sequencing input was blood. DNA for the CDR3: TGCAGCGTTGGACTAGCGGGAGGGGCCGGGGAGCTGTTTTTT. Translation gives CSVGLAGGAGELFF.